Presented here are 22 T cell receptor beta chains from one specimen sequenced in a study of blood T cell repertoires in COVID-19. The assay was immunoSEQ multiplex PCR, and TCRdb's table has in-frame clones only and misses some. The sample has roughly 150,000 clones; 70% to 80% are singletons. Sequencing was performed on peripheral blood. Receptors originate from a man aged 55-75 years with acute or convalescent COVID-19.

The chain joins TRBV5-1 to TRBJ2-6; 9 positions agree with TRBD1. V was pared by 6 bases and J by 4 bases, with 8 bases of the junction left unmatched. The CDR3 runs 16 residues. The germline gives CDR1 SGHRS, CDR2 YFSETQ. As DNA, the CDR3 is TGCGCCAGCACCCGGACAGGGGATGCCGGGGCCAACGTCCTGACTTTC. Protein product: CASTRTGDAGANVLTF.

This clone was detected only once. V gene TRBV12-2 combines with J gene TRBJ1-2; the tabulated D call, TRBD1, remains unverified against the DNA. TRBV12-2 is a pseudogene segment. CDR3 size: 15 residues. The CDR3 loop reads CASRLTGQVNYGYTF. The CDR3 nucleotides are TGTGCAAGTCGCTTAACCGGACAGGTTAACTATGGCTACACCTTC.

The chain recombines TRBV30 with TRBJ2-7; the D gene is possibly TRBD2 (5 bases). Germline CDR1 GTSNPN, CDR2 SVGIG (reference sequence). V was pared by 4 bases and J by 5 bases, with 12 bases between. The CDR3 length is 12 residues. The DNA of the CDR3 is TGTGCCTGGACAGGCAGCGGAGACGAGCAGTACTTC. Its protein product is CAWTGSGDEQYF.

This chain links TRBV5-1 with TRBJ2-3; 7 bases agree with TRBD2. Germline CDR1 and CDR2: SGHRS and YFSETQ. This CDR3 has 15 amino acids. The trim removed 8 bases at V and 2 bases at J, leaving 11 bases unmatched. Here the CDR3 DNA reads TGCGCCAGTCAACCGGGGGGTGTCCTCACAGATACGCAGTATTTT. Its translation is CASQPGGVLTDTQYF.

This rearrangement joins TRBV21-1 to TRBJ1-3; the D segment call TRBD1 is taken from the table without a DNA check. TRBV21-1 is classified as a pseudogene. This CDR3 is built from 18 residues. CDR3 sequence reads: CASSKVCSGGLSGNTIYF. CDR3 DNA: TGTGCCAGCAGCAAAGTGTGCTCAGGGGGCCTCTCTGGAAACACCATATATTTT.

The rearrangement uses TRBV18 and TRBJ1-2; tentative D call: TRBD1 (5 bases). CDR3 length: 13 amino acids. Trimming removed 0 bases from V and 10 bases from J, with 12 bases in between. Germline V gene data show CDR1 as KGHSH and CDR2 as LQKENI. The DNA for the CDR3 is TGTGCCAGCTCACCACCGCAGGGTAAATTCTACACCTTC. It codes for CASSPPQGKFYTF.

The chain is built from TRBV5-1 and TRBJ2-3, with D possibly being TRBD2 (7 bases). This CDR3 is built from 16 residues. The germline V and J ends were trimmed by 0 bases and 4 bases, with 15 bases remaining between them. In germline, CDR1 is SGHRS, CDR2 YFSETQ. The CDR3 bases are TGCGCCAGCAGCTTGGTTGGGGGGGCCGGCCCAGATACGCAGTATTTT. Protein sequence: CASSLVGGAGPDTQYF.

V gene TRBV30 combines with J gene TRBJ2-6, with a weak D call TRBD2 (6 bases). V lost 3 bases and J lost 2, with 11 bases in between. The germline V gene has CDR1 GTSNPN and CDR2 SVGIG (reference sequence). The CDR3 sequence is 15 residues long. This chain's CDR3 is CAWSRGGTGANVLTF. CDR3 coding DNA: TGTGCCTGGAGCCGTGGGGGGACTGGGGCCAACGTCCTGACTTTC.

This clone is a singleton in its sample. The chain has TRBV21-1 and TRBJ1-5; the D call of TRBD1 is as the table states it, not checked on the DNA. TRBV21-1 constitutes a pseudogene. The CDR3 loop spans 15 amino acids. CDR3 in amino acids: CASSRPDRVEQPQHF. CDR3 in DNA: TGTGCCAGCAGCAGGCCCGACAGGGTGGAGCAGCCCCAGCATTTT.

This chain joins TRBV3-1 (or the pseudogene TRBV3-2) and TRBJ2-3; possible D gene TRBD2, 5 bases. Germline CDR1 and CDR2: LGHDT and YNNKEL (reference sequence). Deletions cut 1 base from V and 7 bases from J, with 6 bases between. The CDR3 runs to 12 residues. In nucleotides, the CDR3 is TGTGCCAGCAGCCAAGGAGGGTATACGCAGTATTTT. Residues: CASSQGGYTQYF.

The chain joins TRBV6-1 to TRBJ2-5; 8 bases line up with TRBD1. The length of the CDR3 is 15 residues. The V gene's germline CDR1 is MNHNS and CDR2 SASEGT. Germline trimming cut 3 bases from V and 5 bases from J; bases unmatched to any gene: 8. DNA of the CDR3: TGTGCCAGCAGTGATGGCAGGGGGCGTGGTGAGACCCAGTACTTC. Amino acid sequence: CASSDGRGRGETQYF.

The chain has TRBV2 and TRBJ2-1; D unresolved. Germline CDR1 SNHLY, CDR2 FYNNEI. The CDR3 contains 16 residues. V was trimmed by 1 base and J by 0 bases, leaving 10 bases between them. The CDR3 region is CASSEGQRSSYNEQFF. The DNA of the CDR3 is TGTGCCAGCAGTGAAGGGCAGAGGAGCTCCTACAATGAGCAGTTCTTC.

The V call is TRBV6-5, the J call TRBJ1-5; D gene ambiguous. The germline CDR1 and CDR2 sequences are MNHEY and SVGAGI. The CDR3 runs to 14 residues. Between the trimmed V and J ends, which lost 7 bases and 1 base, there was a span of 11 bases. CDR3 residues: CASNRVGSNQPQHF. CDR3 bases: TGTGCCAGCAATCGGGTCGGAAGCAATCAGCCCCAGCATTTT.

The genes are TRBV19 and TRBJ2-6; D is unclear. Trimming shortened V by 9 bases and J by 0 bases, and 12 bases separated the two germline ends. This CDR3 comprises 15 residues. In germline, CDR1 is LNHDA, CDR2 SQIVND (reference sequence). CDR3 coding DNA: TGTGCCAGCGTACCTACGTACTCTGGGGCCAACGTCCTGACTTTC. It codes for CASVPTYSGANVLTF.

The chain recombines TRBV7-9 with TRBJ1-2, with a tentative D call TRBD1 (6 bases). The CDR3 loop spans 15 amino acids. Germline lookup yields CDR1 SEHNR and CDR2 FQNEAQ (reference sequence). V lost 3 bases and J 4 bases, leaving 15 bases between the germline ends. CDR3: CASSFHRVRGYGYTF. The CDR3 DNA reads TGTGCCAGCAGCTTCCACAGGGTCCGGGGCTATGGCTACACCTTC.

The chain combines TRBV11-1 with TRBJ2-1, with D unresolved. V was trimmed by 1 base and J by 0 bases, leaving 7 bases between them. The CDR3 loop spans 15 amino acids. The V gene's germline CDR1 is SGHAT and CDR2 FQDESV (reference sequence). The CDR3, as DNA: TGTGCCAGCAGCTTAGAGGCTAGCTCCTACAATGAGCAGTTCTTC. This codes for CASSLEASSYNEQFF.

This clone was seen a handful of times. The chain is built from TRBV7-8 and TRBJ2-2; 7 bases align to TRBD1. Germline V gives CDR1 SGHVS, CDR2 FQNEAQ. This CDR3 contains 13 residues. Unmatched junction bases numbered 4, after V lost 8 bases and J lost 4 bases. The DNA for the CDR3 is TGTGCCAGCCGCAGGGGGACCACCGGGGAGCTGTTTTTT. This sequence encodes CASRRGTTGELFF.

The chain employs TRBV24-1 and TRBJ2-2, with a possible D match to TRBD1 (6 bases). V dropped 5 bases and J dropped 5 bases, with 11 bases sitting between them. This CDR3 contains 14 residues. CDR1 and CDR2 from the germline V gene are KGHDR and SFDVKD. The CDR3 region has the DNA TGTGCCACCAGTGGAACAGGGCCTACCGGGGAGCTGTTTTTT. It yields the protein CATSGTGPTGELFF.

The chain combines TRBV10-3 with TRBJ2-1; a weak D match, TRBD1 (6 bases). Germline V gene sequence: CDR1 ENHRY, CDR2 SYGVKD. This CDR3 is 15 amino acids long. The germline V and J ends were trimmed by 2 bases and 8 bases, with 16 bases remaining between them. The CDR3 protein is CAISEAARTVDEQFF. The CDR3 DNA sequence: TGTGCCATCAGTGAGGCAGCAAGGACAGTCGATGAGCAGTTCTTC.

This clone was observed a handful of times. V gene TRBV28 combines with J gene TRBJ2-3; D call uncertain. Trimming took off 3 bases at V and 1 base at J, with 8 bases between the two ends. The CDR3 loop spans 14 amino acids. Germline lookup yields CDR1 MDHEN and CDR2 SYDVKM. This chain's CDR3 is CASSFVLGTDTQYF. Here the CDR3 DNA reads TGTGCCAGCAGTTTCGTTCTAGGCACAGATACGCAGTATTTT.

Turning to this clone: The identical CDR3 is also encoded by other nucleotide sequences in the sample. This chain uses TRBV19 with TRBJ1-5; 7 bases map to TRBD1. The CDR3 length is 14 residues. Germline V gene sequence: CDR1 LNHDA, CDR2 SQIVND (reference sequence). The ends lost 6 bases at V and 1 base at J; junction bases unmatched: 3. CDR3 region: CASSGTASNQPQHF. The CDR3 DNA is TGTGCCAGTAGCGGGACAGCGAGCAATCAGCCCCAGCATTTT.

This sequence joins TRBV5-5 and TRBJ1-2; 9 positions agree with TRBD1. Germline CDR1 SGHKS, CDR2 YYEKEE (reference sequence). J was trimmed by 6 bases and V by 4 bases; bases with no gene match: 7. CDR3 size: 14 residues. The CDR3 DNA reads TGTGCCAGCAGCCCGGACAGGGGAACGAATGGCTACACCTTC. This gives the protein CASSPDRGTNGYTF.